This T cell receptor beta chain was profiled in a study of Tregs in tolerant kidney transplant recipients. General observations from the study: Biological reproducibility was not directly addressed in this study.

TCRdb's copy holds only in-frame clones and misses some; the assay was immunoSEQ multiplex PCR. The repertoire holds approximately 90,000 clones, with approximately 92% as singletons. Worth noting for this clone: Its antigen is unknown.

The V end lost 8 bases, the J end lost 5 bases, and 12 bases lay between the germline ends. Germline-derived CDR1 and CDR2 are MNHEY and SVGAGI. The CDR3 length is 12 residues. Thawed PBMCs were FACS-sorted into unstimulated CD4+CD25+CD127- regulatory T cells, CD4+CD25- non-regulatory cells, CD4 and CD8 cells. The sample consisted of CD8+ T cells from blood. V is TRBV6-5 and J is TRBJ2-5, with D possibly being TRBD2 (5 bases). The TCR originated in a human donor in good health. DNA of the CDR3: TGTGCCAGCCGTTCGGGGTTGGAGACCCAGTACTTC. It translates to CASRSGLETQYF.